Detailed here is one T cell receptor beta chain. As yet, its antigen is unknown. Other nucleotide sequences from this sample produce the same CDR3. Naive CD8 cells were CD45RO-negative, positively selected for CCR7, excluding terminally differentiated effector memory CD45RA+ cells. These data originate in a study of shared clonotypes between healthy human individuals. General study results and limits: In contrast to clonotypes shared by all four donors, non-shared clonotypes had lower generation probabilities.

The method was immunoSEQ multiplex PCR; TCRdb's version includes in-frame clones alone and lacks a portion of them. The data show about 2.1 million clones, approximately 92% seen once. Trimming took 5 bases from V and 5 from J; bases not matched to a gene: 8. Germline values: CDR1 SGHTA, CDR2 FQGTGA. This CDR3 region has 14 residues. The sample consisted of naive CD8+ T cells from PBMCs. The source of this sequence is a man between 18 and 35 years old in good health. Some clones in this sample may be carry-over from other donors' samples. The V and J genes are TRBV7-3 and TRBJ2-5, with 7 bases that match TRBD2. The CDR3 bases are TGTGCCAGCAGCAAAACGGGGGGTCGGGAGACCCAGTACTTC. This translates into CASSKTGGRETQYF.